These 26 T cell receptor beta chains share one sample of origin, sequenced in a study of T cell repertoires in cytomegalovirus infection. Their antigens are not known. TCRdb called the reads again in MiXCR, with one record for every CDR3 protein. The table has roughly 87,000 distinct CDR3 sequences, less than 30% seen once. This specimen was CD8+ T cells from cultured PBMCs, taken from culture after CMV antigen stimulation. The source is a human donor in good health (CMV status not recorded). Some clones in this sample may be carry-over from other donors' samples.

The chain combines TRBV15 with TRBJ1-1; D unclear. CDR1 LNHNV and CDR2 YYDKDF come from the germline V gene (reference sequence). The CDR3 spans 12 residues. Trimming removed 8 bases from V and 3 bases from J, with 10 bases in between. This CDR3 reads CATEGGDTEAFF. CDR3 DNA sequence: TGTGCCACCGAGGGCGGTGACACTGAAGCTTTCTTT.

The V and J genes are TRBV7-8 and TRBJ1-5; D ambiguous. In germline, CDR1 is SGHVS, CDR2 FQNEAQ. V lost 4 bases, J lost 9 bases, and 16 bases lay in between. CDR3 length: 14 amino acids. In DNA, the CDR3 is TGTGCCAGCAGCTCCACTTCAAACCAACGGCCCCAGCATTTT. Its translation: CASSSTSNQRPQHF.

The chain is built from TRBV7-8 and TRBJ2-5; 8 nucleotides match TRBD2. Germline CDR1 reads SGHVS; CDR2 reads FQNEAQ. J was trimmed by 1 base and V by 5 bases; bases with no gene match: 9. This CDR3 has 16 amino acids. The CDR3 DNA reads TGTGCCAGCAGCCAGAGGCGGGGGGCCCGCCAAGAGACCCAGTACTTC. This sequence encodes CASSQRRGARQETQYF.

This clonotype has only a few counts. The CDR3 region is CASSIGRVDGGYTF. The CDR3 region has the DNA TGTGCCAGCAGTATAGGCCGGGTGGACGGGGGCTACACCTTC. V gene TRBV28 combines with J gene TRBJ1-2, with D uncertain. Trimming removed 5 bases at V and 8 bases at J, with 18 bases between. CDR3 size: 14 residues. From germline, CDR1 is MDHEN and CDR2 SYDVKM.

This clonotype was detected ten times or more. The chain couples TRBV7-2 to TRBJ2-1, with TRBD2 matching over 10 bases. CDR3 length equals 15 residues. The germline V gene has CDR1 SGHTA and CDR2 FQGNSA. V lost 3 bases and J lost 4; bases outside the gene matches: 3. CDR3 region: CASSLTSGPYNEQFF. In nucleotides, the CDR3 is TGTGCCAGCAGCTTGACTAGCGGGCCGTACAATGAGCAGTTCTTC.

This chain joins TRBV27 and TRBJ2-3; D is perhaps TRBD1 or TRBD2 (5 bases each). The CDR3 loop spans 15 amino acids. The germline gives CDR1 MNHEY, CDR2 SMNVEV (reference sequence). Trimming left V 6 bases short and J 1 base short, with 14 bases between. CDR3 nucleotide sequence: TGTGCCAGCAGCACCCCCCGGGGCGGCACAGATACGCAGTATTTT. Its protein is CASSTPRGGTDTQYF.

The chain links TRBV5-1 to TRBJ1-1, with 7 positions matching TRBD1. There are 14 residues in the CDR3. In germline, CDR1 is SGHRS, CDR2 YFSETQ. Trimming cost V 0 bases and J 7 bases; bases outside gene matches: 6. CDR3 in amino acids: CASSLVGRGVEAFF. The CDR3 nucleotides read TGCGCCAGCAGCTTGGTCGGCAGGGGGGTTGAAGCTTTCTTT.

This clonotype was recorded a few times. The rearrangement uses TRBV28 and TRBJ1-1; D is possibly TRBD1 (6 bases). This CDR3 contains 16 residues. The germline V gene has CDR1 MDHEN and CDR2 SYDVKM. The V end lost 6 bases, the J end lost 5 bases, and 22 bases lay between the germline ends. The CDR3 nucleotides are TGTGCCAGCAGCCCCTGGGGGGGCCCCTTGGGGACTGAAGCTTTCTTT. Translated: CASSPWGGPLGTEAFF.

The gene calls are TRBV2 and TRBJ2-7; D not certain. The CDR3 has 13 residues. Trimming took off 4 bases at V and 6 bases at J, with 13 bases between the two ends. Germline V CDR1 and CDR2: SNHLY, FYNNEI. The CDR3 DNA follows: TGTGCCAGCAGTGTGGCGAAGTGGGCCGAGCAGTACTTC. It yields the protein CASSVAKWAEQYF.

V gene TRBV28 combines with J gene TRBJ2-6; D might be TRBD1 or TRBD2, each matching 5 bases. CDR3 length: 18 amino acids. Germline V gene lookup returns CDR1 MDHEN and CDR2 SYDVKM. The V end lost 3 bases, the J end lost 0 bases, and 15 bases lay between the germline ends. Here the CDR3 DNA reads TGTGCCAGCAGTTTTGTCGGGGCAGGGCCCTCTGGGGCCAACGTCCTGACTTTC. Its protein is CASSFVGAGPSGANVLTF.

This chain connects TRBV6-5 to TRBJ2-1; D possibly corresponds to TRBD2 (7 bases). The V gene lost 0 bases and the J gene lost 6 bases, with 15 bases spanning the gap. CDR3 size: 16 residues. Germline V gene sequence: CDR1 MNHEY, CDR2 SVGAGI. CDR3 region: CASSYSGGGVGNEQFF. The CDR3, as DNA: TGTGCCAGCAGTTACTCGGGGGGGGGCGTAGGCAATGAGCAGTTCTTC.

This clonotype was recorded a few times. Compared with germline, one end of the junction differs, possibly owing to a read error. The V call is TRBV7-2, the J call TRBJ2-7; D perhaps matches TRBD2 (7 bases). The germline CDR1 and CDR2 sequences are SGHTA and FQGNSA. This CDR3 region has 14 residues. CDR3 amino acids: CANSPLGGGFEQYF. The CDR3 DNA reads TGTGCCAACAGCCCGCTGGGGGGGGGCTTCGAGCAGTACTTC.

This clonotype was seen a few times. The chain carries TRBV7-2 and TRBJ1-5; 9 positions agree with TRBD1. Losses at the gene ends were 0 bases for V and 10 bases for J; bases not matched to a gene: 7. Germline CDR1 is SGHTA and CDR2 is FQGNSA. This CDR3 has 15 amino acids. CDR3 coding DNA: TGTGCCAGCAGCTTAGCAGGGACAGGGTTTGTTCCCCAGCATTTT. Its translation: CASSLAGTGFVPQHF.

This clonotype was seen repeatedly, ten times or more. The chain recombines TRBV6-5 with TRBJ2-5; D is possibly TRBD1 (6 bases). The CDR3 spans 13 residues. V dropped 7 bases and J dropped 1 base, with 10 bases sitting between them. Germline V gene sequence: CDR1 MNHEY, CDR2 SVGAGI. The CDR3 loop reads CASTRDIQETQYF. In nucleotides, the CDR3 is TGTGCCAGCACGAGGGACATCCAAGAGACCCAGTACTTC.

The chain joins TRBV6-1 to TRBJ2-2, with a tentative D call TRBD2 (5 bases). V shed 6 bases and J shed 5 bases, with 16 bases lying between them. This CDR3 region has 15 residues. Germline CDR1 reads MNHNS; CDR2 reads SASEGT. For the CDR3, the DNA is TGTGCCAGCAGCCCGAGGGCAGGTTTGACCGGGGAGCTGTTTTTT. Protein: CASSPRAGLTGELFF.

There are a few counts of this clonotype. This chain connects TRBV7-9 to TRBJ2-3, with 7 bases aligning to TRBD1. V shed 5 bases, J shed 0 bases, and the junction held 8 bases outside the gene matches. CDR1 and CDR2 from the germline V gene are SEHNR and FQNEAQ (reference sequence). CDR3 length: 16 residues. As DNA, the CDR3 is TGTGCCAGCAGCCAAGTCCCGGGACAGAGCACAGATACGCAGTATTTT. Translated, it gives CASSQVPGQSTDTQYF.

This clonotype was picked up a small number of times. V is TRBV10-3 and J is TRBJ2-3, with no clear D. Trimming removed 11 bases from V and 0 bases from J, with 15 bases in between. From germline, CDR1 is ENHRY and CDR2 SYGVKD. The CDR3 contains 14 residues. CDR3 sequence: CAASYYISTDTQYF. The CDR3 DNA sequence: TGTGCCGCGTCGTACTACATTAGCACAGATACGCAGTATTTT.

This clonotype was recorded only once. The V call is TRBV28, the J call TRBJ1-2, with 10 bases that match TRBD1. The germline V gene encodes CDR1 MDHEN and CDR2 SYDVKM. CDR3 length equals 15 residues. J was trimmed by 2 bases and V by 6 bases; bases with no gene match: 6. The CDR3 loop is CASSRGQGPNYGYTF. CDR3 bases: TGTGCCAGCAGCCGGGGACAGGGGCCAAACTATGGCTACACCTTC.

Only a few counts were recorded for this clonotype. The chain carries TRBV6-1 and TRBJ2-7; no clear D gene. The CDR3 is 18 amino acids. The V gene's germline CDR1 is MNHNS and CDR2 SASEGT. V was cut by 2 bases and J by 4 bases, with 24 bases left in between. This CDR3 reads CASSERRGRDWFPYEQYF. For the CDR3, the DNA is TGTGCCAGCAGTGAAAGACGCGGCCGCGATTGGTTTCCGTACGAGCAGTACTTC.

This clonotype was counted between two and nine times. The chain employs TRBV12-3 or TRBV12-4 and TRBJ1-1; perhaps TRBD1 as D (6 bases). Deletions cut 5 bases from V and 3 bases from J, with 19 bases between. CDR3 size: 16 residues. CDR3 bases: TGTGCCAGCAGTCCCCTACAGGGTATTAAGGACACTGAAGCTTTCTTT. Protein product: CASSPLQGIKDTEAFF.

This clonotype has only a few counts. The rearrangement joins TRBV2 to TRBJ1-1; the D is unclear. The germline gives CDR1 SNHLY, CDR2 FYNNEI. The CDR3 contains 11 residues. The V end lost 9 bases, the J end lost 1 base, and 6 bases lay between the germline ends. The CDR3 spells CARITNTEAFF. The CDR3 DNA reads TGTGCCAGGATAACGAACACTGAAGCTTTCTTT.

V and J are TRBV11-2 and TRBJ2-3, with a weak D call TRBD1 (6 bases). The V end was cut by 5 bases, the J end by 8 bases, with 14 bases between. The CDR3 has 13 amino acids. Germline V CDR1 and CDR2: SGHAT, FQNNGV. CDR3 nucleotides: TGTGCCAGCAGCCCATACCTACAGGGTACGCAGTATTTT. It specifies CASSPYLQGTQYF.

The chain links TRBV27 to TRBJ2-7; a possible D gene is TRBD2 (5 bases). The germline gives CDR1 MNHEY, CDR2 SMNVEV (reference sequence). The CDR3 is 11 residues long. The V gene lost 5 bases and the J gene lost 6 bases, with 8 bases spanning the gap. Here the CDR3 DNA reads TGTGCCAGCAGTCTGGGAGTCGAGCAGTACTTC. Its protein product is CASSLGVEQYF.

This clonotype was seen at least ten times. The chain couples TRBV6-5 to TRBJ1-2, with D tentatively TRBD1 (6 bases). CDR3 size: 15 residues. CDR1 is MNHEY, CDR2 SVGAGI, per germline. V was cut by 7 bases and J by 3 bases, with 18 bases left in between. The DNA for the CDR3 is TGTGCCAGCACCGAGGGGGGGCTGGCGGACTATGGCTACACCTTC. This gives the protein CASTEGGLADYGYTF.

This clonotype was seen a few times. Written as DNA, the CDR3 is TGTGCCAGCAGCTTAGATACCGGGACACCAAACACCGGGGAGCTGTTTTTT. It is translated as CASSLDTGTPNTGELFF. This rearrangement joins TRBV7-8 to TRBJ2-2, with D maybe TRBD1 (6 bases). The CDR3 loop spans 17 amino acids. Germline CDR1 reads SGHVS; CDR2 reads FQNEAQ. Trimming took 1 base from V and 2 from J, leaving 14 bases between them.

This clonotype was seen ten or more times. This sequence joins TRBV20-1 and TRBJ2-3; D unresolved. Trimming cost V 4 bases and J 3 bases, with 14 bases left between them. This CDR3 spans 14 amino acids. Germline CDR1 reads DFQATT; CDR2 reads SNEGSKA (reference sequence). Here the CDR3 reads CSAIGPGTTDTQYF. DNA of the CDR3: TGCAGTGCTATCGGCCCAGGTACGACAGATACGCAGTATTTT.